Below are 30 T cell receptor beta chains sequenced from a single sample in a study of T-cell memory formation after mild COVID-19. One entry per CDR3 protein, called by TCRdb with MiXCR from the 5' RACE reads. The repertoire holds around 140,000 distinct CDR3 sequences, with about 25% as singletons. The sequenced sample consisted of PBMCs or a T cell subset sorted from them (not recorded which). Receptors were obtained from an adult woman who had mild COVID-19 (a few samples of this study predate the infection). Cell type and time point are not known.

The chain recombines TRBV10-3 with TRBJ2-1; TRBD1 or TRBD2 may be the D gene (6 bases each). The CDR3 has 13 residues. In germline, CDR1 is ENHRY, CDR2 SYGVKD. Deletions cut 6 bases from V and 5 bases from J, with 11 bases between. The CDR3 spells CAIREGQNNEQFF. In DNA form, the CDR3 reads TGTGCCATCAGGGAGGGACAAAACAATGAGCAGTTCTTC.

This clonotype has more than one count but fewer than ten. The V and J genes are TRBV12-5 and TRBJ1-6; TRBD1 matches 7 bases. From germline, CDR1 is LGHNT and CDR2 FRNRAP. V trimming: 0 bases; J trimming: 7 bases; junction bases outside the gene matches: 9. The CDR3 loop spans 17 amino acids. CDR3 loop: CASGLVIRGPGNSPLHF. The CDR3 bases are TGTGCTAGTGGTTTGGTAATTAGGGGGCCGGGCAATTCACCCCTCCACTTT.

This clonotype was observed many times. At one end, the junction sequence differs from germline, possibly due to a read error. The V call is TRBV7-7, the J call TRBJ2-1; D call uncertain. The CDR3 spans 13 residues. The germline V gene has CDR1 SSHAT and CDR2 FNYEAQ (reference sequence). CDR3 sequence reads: CASSLGGTNEQFF. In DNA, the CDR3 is TGTGCTAGCAGCTTAGGCGGTACCAATGAGCAGTTCTTC.

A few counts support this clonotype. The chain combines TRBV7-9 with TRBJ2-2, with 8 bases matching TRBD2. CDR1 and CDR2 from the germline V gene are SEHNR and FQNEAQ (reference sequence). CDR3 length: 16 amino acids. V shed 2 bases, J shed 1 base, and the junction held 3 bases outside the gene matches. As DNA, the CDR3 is TGTGCCAGCAGCTTACTCCTAGCGGGGAACACCGGGGAGCTGTTTTTT. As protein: CASSLLLAGNTGELFF.

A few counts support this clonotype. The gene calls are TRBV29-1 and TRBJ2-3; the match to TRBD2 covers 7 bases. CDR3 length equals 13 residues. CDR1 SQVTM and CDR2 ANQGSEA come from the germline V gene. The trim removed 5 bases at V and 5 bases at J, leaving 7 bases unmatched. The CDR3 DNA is TGCAGCGTTTTGTGGCGCGGGAGAGATACGCAGTATTTT. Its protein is CSVLWRGRDTQYF.

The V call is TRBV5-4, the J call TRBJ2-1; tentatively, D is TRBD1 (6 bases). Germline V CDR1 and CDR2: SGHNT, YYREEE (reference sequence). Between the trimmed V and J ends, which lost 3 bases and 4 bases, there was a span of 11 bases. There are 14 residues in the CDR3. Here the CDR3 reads CASSSWTEYNEQFF. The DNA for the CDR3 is TGTGCCAGCAGCTCCTGGACAGAGTACAATGAGCAGTTCTTC.

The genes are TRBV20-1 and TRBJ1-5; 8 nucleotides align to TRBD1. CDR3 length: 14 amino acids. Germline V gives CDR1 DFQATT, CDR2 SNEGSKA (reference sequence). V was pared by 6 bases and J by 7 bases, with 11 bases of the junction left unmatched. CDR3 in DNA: TGCAGTGCCGGTGACAGGGGATTCGGACAGCCCCAGCATTTT. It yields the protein CSAGDRGFGQPQHF.

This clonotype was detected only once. The CDR3 DNA reads as TGTGCCAGCAGCCAAGAAGATGCATACACTGAAGCTTTCTTT. This gives the protein CASSQEDAYTEAFF. V gene TRBV14 combines with J gene TRBJ1-1, with D unresolved. From germline, CDR1 is SGHDN and CDR2 FVKESK. Trimming cost V 0 bases and J 3 bases, with 8 bases left between them. The CDR3 spans 14 residues.

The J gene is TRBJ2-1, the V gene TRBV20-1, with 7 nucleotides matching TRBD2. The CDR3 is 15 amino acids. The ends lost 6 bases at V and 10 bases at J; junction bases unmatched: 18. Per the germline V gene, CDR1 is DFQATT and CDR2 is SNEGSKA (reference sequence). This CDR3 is CSALVGNREAGEQFF. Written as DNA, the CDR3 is TGCAGTGCCCTTGTCGGGAATCGGGAGGCAGGAGAGCAGTTCTTC.

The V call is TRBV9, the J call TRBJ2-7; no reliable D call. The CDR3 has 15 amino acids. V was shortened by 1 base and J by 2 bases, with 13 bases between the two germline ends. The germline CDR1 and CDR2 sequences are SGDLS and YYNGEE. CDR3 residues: CASSVSADSTYEQYF. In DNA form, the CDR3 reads TGTGCCAGCAGCGTATCGGCGGATTCCACCTACGAGCAGTACTTC.

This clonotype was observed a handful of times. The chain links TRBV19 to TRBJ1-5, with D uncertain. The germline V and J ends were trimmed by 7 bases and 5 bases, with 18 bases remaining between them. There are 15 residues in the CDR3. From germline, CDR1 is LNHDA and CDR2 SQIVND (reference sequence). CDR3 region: CASIGVRESDQPQHF. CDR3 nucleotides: TGTGCCAGTATCGGGGTTCGGGAATCGGATCAGCCCCAGCATTTT.

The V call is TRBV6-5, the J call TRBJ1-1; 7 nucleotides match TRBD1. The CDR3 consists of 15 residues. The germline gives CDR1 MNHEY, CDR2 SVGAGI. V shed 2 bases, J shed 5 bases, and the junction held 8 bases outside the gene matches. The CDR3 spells CASSYKGAGGTEAFF. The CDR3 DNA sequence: TGTGCCAGCAGTTACAAGGGGGCCGGGGGGACTGAAGCTTTCTTT.

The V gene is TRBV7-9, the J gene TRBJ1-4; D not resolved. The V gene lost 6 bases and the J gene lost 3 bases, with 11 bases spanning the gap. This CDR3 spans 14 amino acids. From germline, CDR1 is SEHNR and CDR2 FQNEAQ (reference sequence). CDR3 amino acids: CASRDHLSNEKLFF. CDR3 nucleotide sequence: TGTGCCAGCAGGGACCACTTGTCTAATGAAAAACTGTTTTTT.

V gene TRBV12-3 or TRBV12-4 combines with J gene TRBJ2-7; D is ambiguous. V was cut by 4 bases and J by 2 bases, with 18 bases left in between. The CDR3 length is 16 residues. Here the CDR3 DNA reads TGTGCCAGCAGTTCCCCGGTCGACCCTAGGGCCTACGAGCAGTACTTC. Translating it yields CASSSPVDPRAYEQYF.

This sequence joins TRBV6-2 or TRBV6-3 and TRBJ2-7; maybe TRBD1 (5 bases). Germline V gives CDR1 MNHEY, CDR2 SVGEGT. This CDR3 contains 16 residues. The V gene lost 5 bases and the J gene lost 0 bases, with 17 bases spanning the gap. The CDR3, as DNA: TGTGCCAGCAGTCGCTACAGGATTGAGAGCTCCTACGAGCAGTACTTC. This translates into CASSRYRIESSYEQYF.

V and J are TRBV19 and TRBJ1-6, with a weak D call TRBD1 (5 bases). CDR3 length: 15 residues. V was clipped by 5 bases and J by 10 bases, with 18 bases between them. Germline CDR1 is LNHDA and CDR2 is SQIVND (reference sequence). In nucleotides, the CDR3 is TGTGCCAGTAGTCCCTTCCGATCGGGGCTCTCACCCCTCCACTTT. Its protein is CASSPFRSGLSPLHF.

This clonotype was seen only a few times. The chain's CDR3 is CASSQDRHEQYF. The CDR3 DNA follows: TGTGCCAGCAGCCAAGACCGCCACGAGCAGTACTTC. V usage is TRBV14 and J usage is TRBJ2-7; D is unclear. The CDR3 spans 12 residues. Trimming cost V 0 bases and J 5 bases, with 5 bases left between them. Germline values: CDR1 SGHDN, CDR2 FVKESK.

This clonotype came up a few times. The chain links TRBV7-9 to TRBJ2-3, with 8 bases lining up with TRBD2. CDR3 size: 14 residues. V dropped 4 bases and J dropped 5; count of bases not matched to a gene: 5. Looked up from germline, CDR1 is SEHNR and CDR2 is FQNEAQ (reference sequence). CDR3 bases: TGTGCCAGCAGCTCGACAGCGGGGGTAGATACGCAGTATTTT. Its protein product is CASSSTAGVDTQYF. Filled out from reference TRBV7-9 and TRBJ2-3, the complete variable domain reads DTGVSQNPRHKITKRGQNVTFRCDPISEHNRLYWYRQTLGQGPEFLTYFQNEAQLEKSRLLSDRFSAERPKGSFSTLEIQRTEQGDSAMYLCASSSTAGVDTQYFGPGTRLTVL.

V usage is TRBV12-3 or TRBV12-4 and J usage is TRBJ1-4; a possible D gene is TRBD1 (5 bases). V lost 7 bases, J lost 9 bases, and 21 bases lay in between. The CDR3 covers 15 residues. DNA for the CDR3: TGTGCCAGCACCTGGGCCGGGGGGATCAGGAAAAAACTGTTTTTT. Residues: CASTWAGGIRKKLFF.

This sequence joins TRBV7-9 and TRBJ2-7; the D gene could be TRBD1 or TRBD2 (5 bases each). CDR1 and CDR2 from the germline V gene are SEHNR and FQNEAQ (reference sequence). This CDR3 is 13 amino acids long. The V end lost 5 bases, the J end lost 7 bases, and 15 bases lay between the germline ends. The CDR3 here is CASSHPSRGEQYF. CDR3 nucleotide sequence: TGTGCCAGCAGCCACCCCTCGAGGGGAGAGCAGTACTTC.

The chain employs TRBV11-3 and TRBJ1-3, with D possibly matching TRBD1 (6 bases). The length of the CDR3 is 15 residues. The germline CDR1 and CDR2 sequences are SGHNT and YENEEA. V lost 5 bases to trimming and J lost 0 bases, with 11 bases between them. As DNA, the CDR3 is TGTGCCAGCAGCCCCTCGGGGGCCTCTGGAAACACCATATATTTT. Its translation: CASSPSGASGNTIYF.

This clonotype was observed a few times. The CDR3 DNA follows: TGTGCCAGCAGCCAAGTTGATATTCGGAACGAGCAGTACTTC. This translates into CASSQVDIRNEQYF. The genes are TRBV14 and TRBJ2-7, with D unclear. The CDR3 is 14 amino acids. Trimming took 1 base from V and 5 from J, leaving 12 bases between them. Germline-derived CDR1 and CDR2 are SGHDN and FVKESK.

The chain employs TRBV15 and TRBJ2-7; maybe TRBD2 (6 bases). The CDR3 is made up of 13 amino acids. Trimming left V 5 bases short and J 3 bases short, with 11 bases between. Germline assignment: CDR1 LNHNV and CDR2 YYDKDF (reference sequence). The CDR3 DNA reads TGTGCCACCAGCGGGGGGACCGGCTACGAGCAGTACTTC. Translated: CATSGGTGYEQYF.

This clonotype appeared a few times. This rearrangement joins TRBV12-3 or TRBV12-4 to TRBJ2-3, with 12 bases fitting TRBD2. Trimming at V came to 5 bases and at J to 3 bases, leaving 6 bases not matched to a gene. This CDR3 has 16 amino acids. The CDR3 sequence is CASSPKLAGGTDTQYF. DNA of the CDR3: TGTGCCAGCAGTCCGAAGCTAGCGGGGGGGACAGATACGCAGTATTTT.

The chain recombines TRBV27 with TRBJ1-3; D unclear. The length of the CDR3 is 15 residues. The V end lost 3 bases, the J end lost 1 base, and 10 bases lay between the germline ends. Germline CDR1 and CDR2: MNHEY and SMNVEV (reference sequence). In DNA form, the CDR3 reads TGTGCCAGCAGTTTTTCGGGCACATCTGGAAACACCATATATTTT. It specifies CASSFSGTSGNTIYF.

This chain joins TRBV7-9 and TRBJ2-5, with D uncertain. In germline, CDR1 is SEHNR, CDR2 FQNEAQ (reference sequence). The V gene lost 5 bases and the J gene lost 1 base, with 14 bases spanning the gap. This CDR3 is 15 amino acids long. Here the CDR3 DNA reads TGTGCCAGCAGCCCCCGAGCGACTGCCCAAGAGACCCAGTACTTC. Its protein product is CASSPRATAQETQYF. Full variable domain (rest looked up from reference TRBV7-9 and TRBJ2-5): DTGVSQNPRHKITKRGQNVTFRCDPISEHNRLYWYRQTLGQGPEFLTYFQNEAQLEKSRLLSDRFSAERPKGSFSTLEIQRTEQGDSAMYLCASSPRATAQETQYFGPGTRLLVL.

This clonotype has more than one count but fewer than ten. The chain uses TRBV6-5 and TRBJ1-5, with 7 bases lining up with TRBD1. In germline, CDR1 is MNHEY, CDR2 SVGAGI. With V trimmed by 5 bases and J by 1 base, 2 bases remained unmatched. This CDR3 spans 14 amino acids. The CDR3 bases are TGTGCCAGCAGTCAGGGGGGCAGCAATCAGCCCCAGCATTTT. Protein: CASSQGGSNQPQHF.

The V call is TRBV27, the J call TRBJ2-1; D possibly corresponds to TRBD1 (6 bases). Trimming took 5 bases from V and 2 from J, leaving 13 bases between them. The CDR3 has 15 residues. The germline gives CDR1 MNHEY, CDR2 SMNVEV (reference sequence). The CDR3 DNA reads TGTGCCAGCAGTACCAGGGGCCATCCCTACAATGAGCAGTTCTTC. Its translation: CASSTRGHPYNEQFF.

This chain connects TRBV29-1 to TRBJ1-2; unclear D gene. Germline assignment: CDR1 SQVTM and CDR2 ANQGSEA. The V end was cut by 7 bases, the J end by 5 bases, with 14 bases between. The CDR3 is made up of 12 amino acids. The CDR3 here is CSALNGEYGYTF. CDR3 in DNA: TGCAGCGCCCTTAACGGGGAATATGGCTACACCTTC.

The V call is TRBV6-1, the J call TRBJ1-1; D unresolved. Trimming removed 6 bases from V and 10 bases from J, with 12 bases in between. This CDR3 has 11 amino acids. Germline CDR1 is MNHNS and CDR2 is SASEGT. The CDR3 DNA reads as TGTGCCAGCAGGCAATGGGCACGAGCTTTCTTT. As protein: CASRQWARAFF.